These T cell receptor beta chains were read from a single sample in a study of cytomegalovirus exposure and HLA in healthy donors. This table comes from immunoSEQ multiplex PCR, and its TCRdb copy is limited to in-frame clones, with some not included. The sample includes under 85,000 clones, about 93% seen only once; the top ten take about 2.1%. Specimen: PBMCs. The receptors were gathered from a woman under 30 in good health and CMV-seronegative. Both conserved end residues are part of each CDR3. Each record gives: clone size, D gene, J gene, CDR3 length, V gene, CDR3 protein, CDR3 DNA. D genes are given only for firm matches. Expanded clones are given a class, and other clones once, few, many or no size at all.

few	TRBD1	TRBJ2-2	17	TRBV27	CASSLAGTGFNTGELFF	TGTGCCAGCAGTTTAGCTGGGACAGGGTTTAACACCGGGGAGCTGTTTTTT
NA	NA	TRBJ2-7	13	TRBV7-8	CASSFGGSYEQYF	TGTGCCAGCAGCTTCGGGGGATCCTACGAGCAGTACTTC
NA	TRBD1	TRBJ1-5	16	TRBV6-6	CASSHHRDRGNQPQHF	TGTGCCAGCAGTCATCACCGGGACAGGGGAAATCAGCCCCAGCATTTT
NA	TRBD1	TRBJ2-7	16	TRBV4-1	CASSQEPGTGEDEQYF	TGCGCCAGCAGCCAAGAGCCGGGGACAGGGGAGGACGAGCAGTACTTC
NA	NA	TRBJ2-3	13	TRBV4-3	CASSQSQQGTQYF	TGCGCCAGCAGCCAATCACAACAGGGAACGCAGTATTTT
NA	NA	TRBJ2-1	11	TRBV27	CASSSGFEQFF	TGTGCCAGCAGTTCCGGTTTCGAGCAGTTCTTC
NA	TRBD1	TRBJ2-7	14	TRBV15	CATSGDRGLGEQYF	TGTGCCACCAGCGGGGACAGGGGGCTGGGCGAGCAGTACTTC
NA	NA	TRBJ2-5	12	TRBV10-3	CATQSVLETQYF	TGTGCCACCCAGAGCGTTTTGGAGACCCAGTACTTC
NA	NA	TRBJ1-2	14	TRBV4-1	CASSQDIQNYGYTF	TGCGCCAGCAGCCAAGATATACAGAACTATGGCTACACCTTC
NA	TRBD2	TRBJ2-1	15	TRBV2	CASSGTSGAYNEQFF	TGTGCCAGCAGTGGGACTAGCGGGGCATACAATGAGCAGTTCTTC
NA	TRBD2	TRBJ2-1	17	TRBV5-6	CASSLEPGTSGMNEQFF	TGTGCCAGCAGCTTGGAACCCGGGACTAGCGGTATGAATGAGCAGTTCTTC
NA	TRBD2	TRBJ2-5	14	TRBV6-5	CASKIQREIATQYF	TGTGCCAGCAAAATACAGCGGGAGATAGCGACCCAGTACTTC
NA	TRBD2	TRBJ2-2	18	TRBV6-1	CASSEHPSGREGTGELFF	TGTGCCAGCAGTGAACATCCTAGCGGGAGGGAAGGCACCGGGGAGCTGTTTTTT
NA	NA	TRBJ1-1	13	TRBV19	CASSKQGNTEAFF	TGTGCCAGTAGTAAACAGGGGAACACTGAAGCTTTCTTT
once	TRBD1	TRBJ2-6	16	TRBV5-1	CASSLGTGSGANVLTF	TGCGCCAGCAGCTTGGGGACAGGTTCTGGGGCCAACGTCCTGACTTTC
NA	TRBD2	TRBJ2-1	16	TRBV19	CASSIAGLAGRNEQFF	TGTGCCAGTAGTATAGCTGGGCTAGCGGGGAGAAATGAGCAGTTCTTC
once	NA	TRBJ1-6	14	TRBV19	CASSIMGGPSPLHF	TGTGCCAGTAGTATAATGGGAGGGCCTTCACCCCTCCACTTT
NA	TRBD1	TRBJ2-5	16	TRBV11-3	CASSSSTGGFQETQYF	TGTGCCAGCAGCTCGTCAACAGGGGGGTTCCAAGAGACCCAGTACTTC
NA	NA	TRBJ1-1	13	TRBV5-1	CASSGGSNTEAFF	TGCGCCAGCAGCGGGGGGTCGAACACTGAAGCTTTCTTT
NA	TRBD1	TRBJ1-1	13	TRBV5-6	CASARGPGTEAFF	TGTGCCAGCGCCAGGGGGCCGGGCACTGAAGCTTTCTTT
NA	TRBD1	TRBJ1-1	16	TRBV6-6	CASSYHGTGGSDEAFF	TGTGCCAGCAGTTACCACGGGACAGGGGGCTCGGATGAAGCTTTCTTT
NA	TRBD2	TRBJ2-3	16	TRBV25-1	CASSESVGRAVDTQYF	TGTGCCAGCAGTGAATCGGTCGGGAGGGCCGTTGATACGCAGTATTTT
once	TRBD1	TRBJ2-3	15	TRBV30	CAWSSQGARTDTQYF	TGTGCCTGGAGTTCCCAGGGGGCGAGGACAGATACGCAGTATTTT
few	TRBD2	TRBJ2-7	16	TRBV4-2	CASSQDPTSGGYEQYF	TGTGCCAGCAGCCAAGACCCAACCTCGGGGGGCTACGAGCAGTACTTC
NA	NA	TRBJ2-3	12	TRBV2	CASTDYTDTQYF	TGTGCCAGCACTGACTACACAGATACGCAGTATTTT
NA	TRBD1	TRBJ2-3	14	TRBV7-9	CASSMTGGTDTQYF	TGTGCCAGCAGCATGACAGGGGGGACAGATACGCAGTATTTT
NA	NA	TRBJ2-5	14	TRBV29-1	CSVEPDTHGAPQYF	TGCAGCGTTGAGCCGGACACTCACGGTGCGCCCCAGTACTTC
NA	TRBD2	TRBJ2-7	15	TRBV10-1	CASSAGSSGRSEQYF	TGCGCCAGCAGTGCAGGCTCTAGCGGGAGGAGCGAGCAGTACTTC
NA	TRBD1	TRBJ1-2	17	TRBV7-9	CASSSAITGVDFYGYTF	TGTGCCAGCAGTTCGGCTATTACAGGGGTCGATTTCTATGGCTACACCTTC
NA	NA	TRBJ2-7	13	TRBV6-1	CASSEDVGTSRHF	TGTGCCAGCAGTGAAGATGTTGGGACTTCCCGGCACTTC
NA	TRBD1	TRBJ2-7	15	TRBV6-1	CASSPSLGQGDEQYF	TGTGCCAGCAGCCCTTCCCTTGGACAGGGGGACGAGCAGTACTTC
NA	NA	TRBJ1-1	14	TRBV14	CASSQDWASTEAFF	TGTGCCAGCAGCCAAGATTGGGCAAGCACTGAAGCTTTCTTT
NA	TRBD1	TRBJ1-4	15	TRBV28	CASSARQGAVEKLFF	TGTGCCAGCAGTGCCCGACAGGGGGCAGTTGAAAAACTGTTTTTT
NA	NA	TRBJ2-5	14	TRBV28	CASSLAGLGETQYF	TGTGCCAGCAGTTTGGCAGGCTTGGGAGAGACCCAGTACTTC
NA	NA	TRBJ2-7	15	TRBV4-2	CASSQDLDFSYEQYF	TGTGCCAGCAGCCAAGATCTGGACTTCTCCTACGAGCAGTACTTC
NA	TRBD1	TRBJ1-1	15	TRBV27	CASSERQGVNTEAFF	TGTGCCAGCAGTGAGAGACAGGGAGTTAACACTGAAGCTTTCTTT
NA	TRBD1	TRBJ2-7	16	TRBV5-1	CASSSKGQGVFYEQYF	TGCGCCAGCAGCTCCAAAGGACAGGGGGTTTTCTACGAGCAGTACTTC
once	TRBD1	TRBJ2-1	16	TRBV27	CASSDQTGYSYNEQFF	TGTGCCAGCAGCGATCAGACAGGGTATTCCTACAATGAGCAGTTCTTC
NA	NA	TRBJ2-7	16	TRBV7-2	CASSLAWGREVYEQYF	TGTGCCAGCAGCTTAGCGTGGGGCCGAGAGGTGTACGAGCAGTACTTC
NA	TRBD1	TRBJ2-1	15	TRBV5-1	CASSSAPGTDNEQFF	TGCGCCAGCAGCTCCGCACCGGGGACAGACAATGAGCAGTTCTTC
NA	TRBD1	TRBJ1-4	16	TRBV4-2	CASSQDGQGIGEKLFF	TGTGCCAGCAGCCAAGATGGACAGGGGATAGGGGAAAAACTGTTTTTT
NA	TRBD2	TRBJ2-4	14	TRBV15	CATSTGLAGGIQYF	TGTGCCACCAGCACCGGACTAGCGGGGGGCATTCAGTACTTC